The 3 T cell receptor beta chains below come from one sample, sequenced in a study of blood T cell repertoires in COVID-19. Data came from immunoSEQ multiplex PCR; TCRdb stores just in-frame clones and leaves some out. The data hold about 190,000 clones, with around 86% observed a single time. Sequences were obtained from PBMCs or T cells enriched from blood (not recorded which). The receptors come from a woman between 40 and 50 years old in a cohort exposed to, infected with or recovered from COVID-19 (not recorded which).

This chain joins TRBV2 and TRBJ1-6, with unresolved D. The CDR3 has 14 amino acids. CDR1 and CDR2 (germline): SNHLY, FYNNEI. The germline V and J ends were trimmed by 3 bases and 0 bases, with 3 bases remaining between them. CDR3 amino acids: CASSDLSYNSPLHF. CDR3 DNA: TGTGCCAGCAGTGACCTCTCCTATAATTCACCCCTCCACTTT.

This rearrangement joins TRBV28 to TRBJ1-1; D unclear. V lost 2 bases and J 4 bases, leaving 8 bases between the germline ends. Germline CDR1 and CDR2: MDHEN and SYDVKM. The CDR3 runs 13 residues. The CDR3 nucleotides read TGTGCCAGCAGTTTACGGGATTTCACTGAAGCTTTCTTT. This gives the protein CASSLRDFTEAFF.

V is TRBV29-1 and J is TRBJ1-3, with D possibly being TRBD1 (5 bases). The CDR3 is made up of 14 amino acids. The germline V gene encodes CDR1 SQVTM and CDR2 ANQGSEA. Trimming cost V 6 bases and J 6 bases, with 18 bases left between them. The chain's CDR3 is CSVDGLGGANTIYF. Here the CDR3 DNA reads TGCAGCGTCGACGGGCTGGGGGGTGCAAACACCATATATTTT.